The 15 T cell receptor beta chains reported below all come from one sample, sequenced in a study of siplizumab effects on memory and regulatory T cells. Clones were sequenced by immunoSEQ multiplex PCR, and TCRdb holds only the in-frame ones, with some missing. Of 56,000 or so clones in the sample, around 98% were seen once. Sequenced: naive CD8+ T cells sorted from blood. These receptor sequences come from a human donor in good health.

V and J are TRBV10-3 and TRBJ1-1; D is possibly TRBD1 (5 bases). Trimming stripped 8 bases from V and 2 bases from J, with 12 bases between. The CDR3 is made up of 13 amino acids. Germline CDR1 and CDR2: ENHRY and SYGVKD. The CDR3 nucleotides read TGTGCCATCGCGGGGGGGATCAACACTGAAGCTTTCTTT. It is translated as CAIAGGINTEAFF.

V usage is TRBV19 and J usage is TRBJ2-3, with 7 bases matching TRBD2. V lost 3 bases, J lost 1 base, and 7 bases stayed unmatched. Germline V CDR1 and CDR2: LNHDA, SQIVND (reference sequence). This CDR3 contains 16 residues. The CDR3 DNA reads TGTGCCAGTAGTATCGGTGCGGGAGTGGGCACAGATACGCAGTATTTT. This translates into CASSIGAGVGTDTQYF.

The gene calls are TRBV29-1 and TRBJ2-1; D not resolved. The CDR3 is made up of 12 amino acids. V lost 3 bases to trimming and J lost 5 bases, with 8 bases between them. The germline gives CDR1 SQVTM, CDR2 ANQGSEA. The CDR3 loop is CSVEQNNNEQFF. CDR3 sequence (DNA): TGCAGCGTTGAGCAGAACAACAATGAGCAGTTCTTC.

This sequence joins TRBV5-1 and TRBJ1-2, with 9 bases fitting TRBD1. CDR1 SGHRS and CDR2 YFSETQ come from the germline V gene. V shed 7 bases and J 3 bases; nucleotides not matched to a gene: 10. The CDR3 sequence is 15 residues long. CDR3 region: CASGRWDRDDYGYTF. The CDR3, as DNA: TGCGCCAGCGGACGTTGGGACAGGGATGACTATGGCTACACCTTC.

The CDR3 sequence: CASSLESGRGHEQYF. For the CDR3, the DNA is TGTGCCAGCAGCTTAGAATCCGGCAGGGGGCACGAGCAGTACTTC. V and J are TRBV7-6 and TRBJ2-7; TRBD1 agrees at 8 bases. CDR1 is SGHVS and CDR2 is FNYEAQ in the germline V gene. This CDR3 has 15 amino acids. Trimming took 1 base from V and 5 from J; bases not matched to a gene: 7.

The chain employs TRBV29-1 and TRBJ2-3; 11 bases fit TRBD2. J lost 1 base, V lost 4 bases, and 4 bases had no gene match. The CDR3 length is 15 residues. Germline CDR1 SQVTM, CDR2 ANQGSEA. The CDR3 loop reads CSVGELAGGTDTQYF. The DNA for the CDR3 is TGCAGCGTTGGCGAACTAGCGGGAGGCACAGATACGCAGTATTTT.

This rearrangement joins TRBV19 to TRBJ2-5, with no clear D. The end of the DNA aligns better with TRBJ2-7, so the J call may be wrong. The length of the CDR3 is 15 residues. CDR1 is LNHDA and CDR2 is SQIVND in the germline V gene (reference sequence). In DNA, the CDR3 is TGTGCCAGTAGTATAGTCATAACCTCCGGCTACGAGCAGTACTTC. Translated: CASSIVITSGYEQYF.

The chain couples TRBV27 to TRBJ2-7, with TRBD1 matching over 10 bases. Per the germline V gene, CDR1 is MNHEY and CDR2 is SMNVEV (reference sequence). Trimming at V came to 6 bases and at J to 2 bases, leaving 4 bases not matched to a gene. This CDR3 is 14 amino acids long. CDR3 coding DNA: TGTGCCAGCAGCCGAGGACAGGGGGCCTACGAGCAGTACTTC. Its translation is CASSRGQGAYEQYF.

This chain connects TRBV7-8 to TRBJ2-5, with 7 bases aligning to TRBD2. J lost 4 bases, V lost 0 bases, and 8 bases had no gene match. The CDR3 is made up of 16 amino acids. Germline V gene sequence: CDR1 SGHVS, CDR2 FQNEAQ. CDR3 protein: CASSLAGGSPRETQYF. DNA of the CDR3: TGTGCCAGCAGCTTAGCGGGCGGGAGCCCCCGAGAGACCCAGTACTTC. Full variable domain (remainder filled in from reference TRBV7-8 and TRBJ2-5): GAGVSQSPRYKVAKRGQDVALRCDPISGHVSLFWYQQALGQGPEFLTYFQNEAQLDKSGLPSDRFFAERPEGSVSTLKIQRTQQEDSAVYLCASSLAGGSPRETQYFGPGTRLLVL.

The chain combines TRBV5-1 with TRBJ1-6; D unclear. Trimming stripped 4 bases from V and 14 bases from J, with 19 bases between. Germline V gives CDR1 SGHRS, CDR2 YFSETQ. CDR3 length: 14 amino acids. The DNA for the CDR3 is TGCGCCAGCAGCACGATATCCGCAGACGGAACCCTCCACTTT. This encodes CASSTISADGTLHF.

This CDR3 is CASRGQGAGGGYTF. DNA of the CDR3: TGTGCCAGCAGGGGACAGGGGGCGGGTGGTGGCTACACCTTC. The rearrangement uses TRBV6-6 and TRBJ1-2, with 12 positions matching TRBD1. The CDR3 is 14 residues long. From germline, CDR1 is MNHNY and CDR2 SVGAGI (reference sequence). V was pared by 6 bases and J by 7 bases, with 6 bases of the junction left unmatched.

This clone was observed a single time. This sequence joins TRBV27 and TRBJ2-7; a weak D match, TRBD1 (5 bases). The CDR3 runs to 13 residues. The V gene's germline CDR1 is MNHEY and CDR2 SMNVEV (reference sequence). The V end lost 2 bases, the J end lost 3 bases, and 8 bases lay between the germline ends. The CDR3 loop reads CASSLRRDYEQYF. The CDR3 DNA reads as TGTGCCAGCAGTTTACGCAGGGACTACGAGCAGTACTTC.

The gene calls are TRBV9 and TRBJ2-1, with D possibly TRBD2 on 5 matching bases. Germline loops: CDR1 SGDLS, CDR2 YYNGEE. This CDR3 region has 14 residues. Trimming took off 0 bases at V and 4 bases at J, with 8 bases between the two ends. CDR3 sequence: CASSVAAEYNEQFF. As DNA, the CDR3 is TGTGCCAGCAGCGTAGCAGCGGAATACAATGAGCAGTTCTTC. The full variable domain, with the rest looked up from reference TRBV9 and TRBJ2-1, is DSGVTQTPKHLITATGQRVTLRCSPRSGDLSVYWYQQSLDQGLQFLIQYYNGEERAKGNILERFSAQQFPDLHSELNLSSLELGDSALYFCASSVAAEYNEQFFGPGTRLTVL.

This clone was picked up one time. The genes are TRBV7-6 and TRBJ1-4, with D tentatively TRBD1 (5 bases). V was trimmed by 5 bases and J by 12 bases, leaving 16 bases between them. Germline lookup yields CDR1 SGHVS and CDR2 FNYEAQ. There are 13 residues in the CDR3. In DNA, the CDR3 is TGTGCCAGCAGCAACCAAGGCCGAGGGGAACTGTTTTTT. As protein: CASSNQGRGELFF.

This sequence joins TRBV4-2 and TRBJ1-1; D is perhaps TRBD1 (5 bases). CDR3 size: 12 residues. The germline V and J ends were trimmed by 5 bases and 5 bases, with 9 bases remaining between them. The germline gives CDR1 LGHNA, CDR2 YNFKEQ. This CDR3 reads CASSLGVTEAFF. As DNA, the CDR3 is TGTGCCAGCAGCTTGGGGGTTACTGAAGCTTTCTTT.